This note documents a single TCR beta chain sequence. The antigen remains undetermined. Trimming removed 1 base from V and 6 bases from J; junction bases left unmatched: 4. The CDR3 contains 16 residues. Germline V gives CDR1 LGHNA, CDR2 YSLEER. The data belong to a study of cytomegalovirus exposure and HLA in healthy donors. Regarding the study as a whole: It was 164 TCR beta chains that were listed as cytomegalovirus-associated. An Asian-associated ancestry cluster reportedly showed fewer N-insertions than the roughly 700-donor mean in a later analysis.

Those who donated were healthy bone marrow donors. Use of 60 Vbeta and 13 Jbeta primers characterized the PCR. TCRdb keeps only in-frame clones here, not all; method: immunoSEQ multiplex PCR. The sample carries 130,000 to 150,000 clones, 60% to 85% recorded once. This receptor was obtained from a man aged 35-49 years in good health and CMV-seropositive. The specimen was PBMCs. The chain couples TRBV4-3 to TRBJ2-5; 14 nucleotides agree with TRBD2. The CDR3 loop is CASSQGLAGGRKTQYF. CDR3 nucleotides: TGCGCCAGCAGCCAAGGACTAGCGGGAGGGAGGAAGACCCAGTACTTC.